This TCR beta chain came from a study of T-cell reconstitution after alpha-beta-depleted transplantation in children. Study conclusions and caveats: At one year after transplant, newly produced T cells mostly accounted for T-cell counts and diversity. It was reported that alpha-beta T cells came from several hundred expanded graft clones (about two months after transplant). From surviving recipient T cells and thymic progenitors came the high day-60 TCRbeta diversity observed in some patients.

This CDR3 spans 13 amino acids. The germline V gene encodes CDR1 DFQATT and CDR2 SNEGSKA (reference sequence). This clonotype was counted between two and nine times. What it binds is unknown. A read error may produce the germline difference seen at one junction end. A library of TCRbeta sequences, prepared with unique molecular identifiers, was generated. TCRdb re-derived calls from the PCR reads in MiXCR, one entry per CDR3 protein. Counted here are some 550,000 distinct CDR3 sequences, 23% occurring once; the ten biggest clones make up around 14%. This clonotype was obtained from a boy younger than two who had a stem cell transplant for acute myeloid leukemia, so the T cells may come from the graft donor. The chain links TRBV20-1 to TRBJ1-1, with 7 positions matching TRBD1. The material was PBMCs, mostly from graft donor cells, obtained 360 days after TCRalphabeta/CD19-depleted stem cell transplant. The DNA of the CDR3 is TGCAGTGCGAGAGACAGGGAGGGCACTGAAGCTTTCTTT. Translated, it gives CSARDREGTEAFF.